Listed below are T cell receptor beta chains from one sample, sequenced in a study of tumor-infiltrating lymphocytes in primary liver carcinoma. One entry per CDR3 protein results from TCRdb running MiXCR on the multiplex PCR reads. The sample lists about 120,000 distinct CDR3 sequences, roughly 69% seen once, with over 7% in the top ten. What was sequenced was liver tumor tissue from sampling region 1. The origin of the receptors is a woman in her sixties with primary liver carcinoma and hepatitis B virus infection. The CDR3 runs from the conserved cysteine through the conserved F or W. A D gene is named only where the DNA matches it firmly. Expanded clones are given a class, and other clones once, few, many or no size at all.

v_call: TRBV5-1; j_call: TRBJ2-2; d_call: NA; clone_size: NA; cdr3_aa: CASSLVAANTGELFF; cdr3_nt: TGCGCCAGCAGCTTGGTAGCAGCGAACACCGGGGAGCTGTTTTTT
v_call: TRBV5-8; j_call: TRBJ1-5; d_call: TRBD1; clone_size: NA; cdr3_aa: CTSSLAPTDRGRLSNQPQHF; cdr3_nt: TGTACCAGCAGCTTGGCCCCTACCGACAGGGGGCGCCTTAGCAATCAGCCCCAGCATTTT
v_call: TRBV6-6; j_call: TRBJ2-1; d_call: TRBD2; clone_size: many; cdr3_aa: CASSSRTSGYNEQFF; cdr3_nt: TGTGCCAGCAGCTCCCGGACTAGCGGGTACAATGAGCAGTTCTTC
v_call: TRBV11-3; j_call: TRBJ2-1; d_call: TRBD2; clone_size: NA; cdr3_aa: CASSLGIAGSYEQFF; cdr3_nt: TGTGCCAGCAGCTTAGGGATAGCGGGAAGTTACGAGCAGTTCTTC
v_call: TRBV5-6; j_call: TRBJ1-2; d_call: NA; clone_size: many; cdr3_aa: CASTSTDRYYGYTF; cdr3_nt: TGTGCCAGCACCTCGACCGACAGGTACTATGGCTACACCTTC
v_call: TRBV11-2; j_call: TRBJ2-7; d_call: TRBD2; clone_size: once; cdr3_aa: CASSLGGSGSYKQYF; cdr3_nt: TGTGCCAGCAGCTTAGGGGGTAGCGGGAGCTACAAGCAATACTTC
v_call: TRBV10-3; j_call: TRBJ2-2; d_call: TRBD2; clone_size: NA; cdr3_aa: CAIMTGLAGVGTGELFF; cdr3_nt: TGTGCCATCATGACCGGACTAGCGGGAGTAGGTACCGGGGAGCTGTTTTTT
v_call: TRBV30; j_call: TRBJ1-4; d_call: NA; clone_size: few; cdr3_aa: CAWSLGANEKLFF; cdr3_nt: TGTGCCTGGTCCTTAGGGGCTAATGAAAAACTGTTTTTT
v_call: TRBV5-5; j_call: TRBJ2-1; d_call: TRBD2; clone_size: NA; cdr3_aa: CARSSSRPPGGRGNEQFF; cdr3_nt: TGTGCCAGAAGCTCTTCGCGGCCTCCGGGCGGGAGGGGGAATGAGCAGTTCTTC
v_call: TRBV29-1; j_call: TRBJ2-2; d_call: TRBD2; clone_size: NA; cdr3_aa: CSVWADDSGRDHGELFF; cdr3_nt: TGCAGCGTTTGGGCAGATGATAGCGGGAGGGATCACGGGGAGCTGTTTTTT
v_call: TRBV24-1; j_call: TRBJ2-1; d_call: TRBD2; clone_size: NA; cdr3_aa: CATSATGGGSYNEQLF; cdr3_nt: TGTGCCACCAGTGCCACCGGCGGCGGGAGTTACAATGAGCAGCTCTTC
v_call: TRBV29-1; j_call: TRBJ2-3; d_call: TRBD2; clone_size: many; cdr3_aa: CSAPGLAGETLTDTQYF; cdr3_nt: TGCAGCGCGCCGGGACTAGCGGGAGAAACCCTAACAGATACGCAGTATTTT
v_call: TRBV28; j_call: TRBJ2-3; d_call: NA; clone_size: once; cdr3_aa: CATSKGSTDTQYF; cdr3_nt: TGTGCCACCTCAAAAGGGAGCACAGATACGCAGTATTTT